These 32 T cell receptor beta chains came from one sample sequenced in a study of blood T cells in healthy people across ages. Primed by a sample-barcoded 5' primer and a J-beta primer mix, a second PCR proceeded for roughly 6 to 12 cycles. TCRdb reprocessed the 5' RACE reads via MiXCR and lists one record per CDR3 protein. The sample carries roughly 1.7 million distinct CDR3 sequences, about 35% recorded once. The specimen sequenced was blood. Receptors originate from a woman aged 25 to 39 in good health.

The chain couples TRBV10-3 to TRBJ1-1; no clear D. Trimming removed 8 bases from V and 6 bases from J, with 10 bases in between. The CDR3 loop spans 11 amino acids. CDR1 is ENHRY, CDR2 SYGVKD, per germline. CDR3 residues: CAISNTAEAFF. The CDR3 DNA reads TGTGCCATCTCGAACACAGCTGAAGCTTTCTTT.

The chain uses TRBV6-1 and TRBJ1-3, with TRBD1 as a possible D gene (5 bases). The V gene lost 1 base and the J gene lost 0 bases, with 7 bases spanning the gap. The germline gives CDR1 MNHNS, CDR2 SASEGT. This CDR3 region has 15 residues. In DNA form, the CDR3 reads TGTGCCAGCAGTGAAGTGGACAACTCTGGAAACACCATATATTTT. It is translated as CASSEVDNSGNTIYF.

The chain uses TRBV27 and TRBJ2-6; D could derive from TRBD1 or TRBD2 (5 bases each). Germline CDR1 reads MNHEY; CDR2 reads SMNVEV (reference sequence). Trimming pared 5 bases from V and 0 bases from J, leaving 17 bases between. This CDR3 comprises 18 residues. The CDR3 loop is CASSQSWPGLSGANVLTF. The CDR3 bases are TGTGCCAGCAGTCAATCATGGCCGGGGCTCTCTGGGGCCAACGTCCTGACTTTC.

This chain uses TRBV5-1 with TRBJ2-5; 8 bases fit TRBD2. This CDR3 contains 15 residues. The junction had 10 bases not matched to a gene; V was cut back by 4 bases and J by 5 bases. The germline V gene has CDR1 SGHRS and CDR2 YFSETQ. CDR3 DNA: TGCGCCAGCAGCGGCCAGACTAGCGTGGGCGAGACCCAGTACTTC. This encodes CASSGQTSVGETQYF.

In its sample, this clonotype was seen a few times. The chain uses TRBV5-1 and TRBJ2-7, with TRBD2 matching over 9 bases. Losses at the gene ends were 3 bases for V and 1 base for J; bases not matched to a gene: 8. The CDR3 runs 16 residues. Germline assignment: CDR1 SGHRS and CDR2 YFSETQ. CDR3 region: CASSSPAGGLSYEQYF. As DNA, the CDR3 is TGCGCCAGCAGCTCCCCAGCGGGAGGTCTATCCTACGAGCAGTACTTC.

This clonotype was detected a few times. The V gene is TRBV6-1, the J gene TRBJ2-5, with TRBD2 as a possible D gene (6 bases). The germline V and J ends were trimmed by 2 bases and 3 bases, with 13 bases remaining between them. This CDR3 spans 15 amino acids. Germline lookup yields CDR1 MNHNS and CDR2 SASEGT. This CDR3 reads CASSENLAPEETQYF. In DNA form, the CDR3 reads TGTGCCAGCAGTGAAAATCTAGCGCCAGAAGAGACCCAGTACTTC.

The chain is built from TRBV7-9 and TRBJ2-7, with 10 bases that match TRBD2. This CDR3 region has 15 residues. The J segment lost 5 bases and the V segment lost 3 bases, leaving 7 bases of the junction unmatched. CDR1 and CDR2 from the germline V gene are SEHNR and FQNEAQ (reference sequence). The CDR3 loop is CASSLETSGAHEQYF. The CDR3 coding sequence is TGTGCCAGCAGCTTGGAAACTAGCGGGGCCCACGAGCAGTACTTC.

The V call is TRBV12-3 or TRBV12-4, the J call TRBJ1-4; D is ambiguous. The CDR3 has 13 residues. V lost 6 bases to trimming and J lost 12 bases, with 17 bases between them. The CDR3 is CASSRGDCGQLFF. Written as DNA, the CDR3 is TGTGCCAGCAGCCGGGGTGATTGCGGTCAACTGTTTTTT.

This clonotype appeared a few times. The chain has TRBV25-1 and TRBJ1-6, with D unresolved. The CDR3 is 13 amino acids. CDR1 and CDR2 from the germline V gene are MGHDK and SYGVNS. Trimming stripped 3 bases from V and 10 bases from J, with 10 bases between. CDR3 sequence reads: CASSDGRTSPLHF. The CDR3 DNA reads as TGTGCCAGCAGTGACGGACGTACCTCACCCCTCCACTTT.

J is TRBJ1-5 and V is TRBV28, with D unresolved. The germline V gene encodes CDR1 MDHEN and CDR2 SYDVKM. Trimming shortened V by 2 bases and J by 0 bases, and 8 bases separated the two germline ends. The CDR3 loop spans 15 amino acids. The CDR3 nucleotides read TGTGCCAGCAGTTTAGTGGGAAATAGCAATCAGCCCCAGCATTTT. Translation gives CASSLVGNSNQPQHF.

In its sample, this clonotype was seen many times. The rearrangement links TRBV5-1 to TRBJ2-3, with D tentatively TRBD1 (5 bases). This CDR3 has 14 residues. The V gene's germline CDR1 is SGHRS and CDR2 YFSETQ. Deletions cut 7 bases from V and 2 bases from J, with 14 bases between. This CDR3 is CASADSVNTDTQYF. The CDR3 DNA reads as TGCGCCAGCGCTGACAGTGTTAACACAGATACGCAGTATTTT.

Note on this clonotype: One junction end disagrees with the germline gene, perhaps due to a read error. The chain links TRBV7-2 to TRBJ2-2, with D hard to call. The CDR3 length is 13 residues. Germline CDR1 SGHTA, CDR2 FQGNSA. This CDR3 is CAGSLRYTGELFF. The CDR3 coding sequence is TGTGCCGGCAGCTTAAGATACACCGGGGAGCTGTTTTTT.

The CDR3 loop is CASSWDRWEETQYF. CDR3 coding DNA: TGTGCCAGCAGCTGGGACAGGTGGGAGGAGACCCAGTACTTC. The chain employs TRBV5-5 and TRBJ2-5; 8 nucleotides line up with TRBD1. Germline V gene lookup returns CDR1 SGHKS and CDR2 YYEKEE (reference sequence). This CDR3 is 14 amino acids long. The junction had 6 bases not matched to a gene; V was cut back by 3 bases and J by 5 bases.

This clonotype was seen ten or more times. The rearrangement links TRBV20-1 to TRBJ2-5; 8 bases are a match to TRBD2. Per germline, CDR1 DFQATT and CDR2 SNEGSKA (reference sequence). The V and J ends lost 0 bases and 5 bases, in that order; junction bases with no gene match: 14. CDR3 size: 17 residues. CDR3 sequence: CSARDIAPAGGEETQYF. The CDR3 bases are TGCAGTGCTAGAGATATCGCGCCGGCGGGGGGTGAGGAGACCCAGTACTTC.

V and J are TRBV20-1 and TRBJ2-1; maybe TRBD1 (6 bases). In germline, CDR1 is DFQATT, CDR2 SNEGSKA (reference sequence). V was clipped by 6 bases and J by 2 bases, with 17 bases between them. This CDR3 has 15 residues. The DNA for the CDR3 is TGCAGTGCCCGCGCCCGGGACAACGCCTACAATGAGCAGTTCTTC. This sequence encodes CSARARDNAYNEQFF.

The chain combines TRBV6-1 with TRBJ2-3; the D call may be TRBD1 or TRBD2 (6 bases each). Germline V gene sequence: CDR1 MNHNS, CDR2 SASEGT. Trimming shortened V by 7 bases and J by 5 bases, and 19 bases separated the two germline ends. The CDR3 is 15 residues long. The DNA of the CDR3 is TGTGCCAGCAACAGGGACGGGGGATTGGGAGATACGCAGTATTTT. This gives the protein CASNRDGGLGDTQYF.

This clonotype has more than one count but fewer than ten. The chain has TRBV28 and TRBJ2-7, with TRBD2 as a possible D gene (5 bases). The germline gives CDR1 MDHEN, CDR2 SYDVKM. There are 14 residues in the CDR3. Deletions cut 6 bases from V and 6 bases from J, with 18 bases between. The CDR3 protein is CASRSGTLSPEQYF. The CDR3 region has the DNA TGTGCCAGCAGGAGCGGAACCCTTTCTCCCGAGCAGTACTTC.

There are many counts of this clonotype. This chain links TRBV20-1 with TRBJ2-7, with 8 bases lining up with TRBD2. J was trimmed by 0 bases and V by 1 base; bases with no gene match: 5. Germline CDR1 reads DFQATT; CDR2 reads SNEGSKA (reference sequence). The CDR3 sequence is 15 residues long. The DNA of the CDR3 is TGCAGTGCTAGAGCGATAGCGGGGATCTCCTACGAGCAGTACTTC. Amino acid sequence: CSARAIAGISYEQYF.

The chain links TRBV27 to TRBJ2-1, with 9 bases aligning to TRBD2. Trimming took 3 bases from V and 2 from J; bases not matched to a gene: 20. CDR3 length: 21 residues. From germline, CDR1 is MNHEY and CDR2 SMNVEV (reference sequence). The CDR3 coding sequence is TGTGCCAGCAGTTTTACCTTTAGTAGCGGGAGCGGATATGTGCCCTACAATGAGCAGTTCTTC. Amino acids: CASSFTFSSGSGYVPYNEQFF.

The chain recombines TRBV18 with TRBJ2-5, with D possibly matching TRBD1 (6 bases). The CDR3 is made up of 13 amino acids. Germline V gene lookup returns CDR1 KGHSH and CDR2 LQKENI. V gave up 6 bases and J gave up 4 bases, with 12 bases separating them. CDR3 sequence reads: CASSKQGRETQYF. In DNA form, the CDR3 reads TGTGCCAGCTCTAAACAGGGAAGAGAGACCCAGTACTTC.

This clonotype has only a few counts. CDR3 DNA sequence: TGTGCCAGCAGTCCGAATGGAGGACTAACCCAGTACTTC. It encodes CASSPNGGLTQYF. This chain links TRBV28 with TRBJ2-5; D is possibly TRBD2 (6 bases). There are 13 residues in the CDR3. Per germline, CDR1 MDHEN and CDR2 SYDVKM. V lost 5 bases to trimming and J lost 8 bases, with 15 bases between them.

V is TRBV3-1 and J is TRBJ2-1, with TRBD2 matching over 7 bases. The CDR3 spans 15 residues. The germline V gene encodes CDR1 LGHDT and CDR2 YNNKEL (reference sequence). V shed 0 bases, J shed 5 bases, and the junction held 4 bases outside the gene matches. The CDR3 loop reads CASSQERGSHNEQFF. CDR3 nucleotides: TGTGCCAGCAGCCAAGAGCGCGGGAGCCACAATGAGCAGTTCTTC.

This rearrangement joins TRBV20-1 to TRBJ2-7; 8 bases line up with TRBD1. Germline CDR1 reads DFQATT; CDR2 reads SNEGSKA (reference sequence). The CDR3 totals 19 residues. V gave up 0 bases and J gave up 4 bases; unmatched junction bases: 20. The CDR3 is CSAREGWARGRKGMYEQYF. DNA of the CDR3: TGCAGTGCTAGAGAGGGGTGGGCCAGGGGGCGTAAAGGGATGTACGAGCAGTACTTC.

About this clonotype: A read error may explain this, as a much larger clone is one base away. J is TRBJ2-2 and V is TRBV7-2; 7 positions agree with TRBD2. CDR3 size: 18 residues. Germline CDR1 and CDR2: SGHTA and FQGNSA. The CDR3 DNA follows: TGTGACAGCAGCTTAGCGCTGGGGCTAGCGGAGAACACCGGGGAGCTGTTTTTT. Amino acid sequence: CDSSLALGLAENTGELFF.

The V call is TRBV7-2, the J call TRBJ2-5; the D call may be TRBD1 or TRBD2 (5 bases each). The CDR3 covers 14 residues. CDR1 SGHTA and CDR2 FQGNSA come from the germline V gene. Trimming stripped 1 base from V and 9 bases from J, with 15 bases between. The CDR3 bases are TGTGCCAGCAGCTTAGGGCGGGCCGGGGCGGCCCAGTACTTC. This encodes CASSLGRAGAAQYF.

The CDR3 nucleotides are TGTGCCACCTACAGGGGCTCTGGCTACACCTTC. This encodes CATYRGSGYTF. The chain combines TRBV28 with TRBJ1-2, with TRBD1 identical over 7 bases. With V trimmed by 10 bases and J by 7 bases, 6 bases remained unmatched. CDR1 and CDR2 from the germline V gene are MDHEN and SYDVKM. The CDR3 totals 11 residues.

This clonotype showed up just a few times. The rearrangement uses TRBV7-9 and TRBJ2-1, with 7 bases aligning to TRBD1. CDR1 is SEHNR, CDR2 FQNEAQ, per germline (reference sequence). The CDR3 length is 15 residues. The trim removed 5 bases at V and 6 bases at J, leaving 10 bases unmatched. CDR3 DNA: TGTGCCAGCAGCCCCTGGTCGTCAGGGGGCAATGAGCAGTTCTTC. As protein: CASSPWSSGGNEQFF.

The rearrangement links TRBV28 to TRBJ2-3; D perhaps matches TRBD2 (5 bases). The CDR3 consists of 16 residues. Germline CDR1 and CDR2: MDHEN and SYDVKM. V dropped 7 bases and J dropped 0 bases, with 17 bases sitting between them. In DNA form, the CDR3 reads TGTGCCAGCACCCCTAGTGGGAGAGTGAGCACAGATACGCAGTATTTT. Residues: CASTPSGRVSTDTQYF.

V is TRBV6-7 and J is TRBJ1-5; TRBD1 agrees at 7 bases. TRBV6-7 is sorted into the ORF group, with uncertain function. After removal of 0 bases from V and 6 bases from J, the junction contained 8 bases not matched to a gene. This CDR3 comprises 16 residues. In DNA, the CDR3 is TGTGCCAGCAGTTACTCGATAAAGGGGGCGGGTCAGCCCCAGCATTTT. Its translation: CASSYSIKGAGQPQHF.

This clonotype was seen ten or more times. The gene calls are TRBV7-2 and TRBJ2-3, with D uncertain. Germline CDR1 and CDR2: SGHTA and FQGNSA. CDR3 length: 14 residues. Trimming took off 1 base at V and 1 base at J, with 6 bases between the two ends. CDR3 loop: CASSLVIGTDTQYF. For the CDR3, the DNA is TGTGCCAGCAGCTTAGTGATCGGCACAGATACGCAGTATTTT.

This clonotype has a single count. V is TRBV7-9 and J is TRBJ1-4; possibly TRBD1 for D (5 bases). The CDR3 loop spans 15 amino acids. CDR1 SEHNR and CDR2 FQNEAQ come from the germline V gene (reference sequence). V gave up 3 bases and J gave up 4 bases, with 12 bases separating them. CDR3 loop: CASSFASGDNEKLFF. In DNA form, the CDR3 reads TGTGCCAGCAGCTTTGCCTCGGGGGATAATGAAAAACTGTTTTTT.

The rearrangement links TRBV11-2 to TRBJ2-5; TRBD2 aligns across 7 bases. CDR1 is SGHAT, CDR2 FQNNGV, per germline. J was trimmed by 0 bases and V by 2 bases; bases with no gene match: 6. This CDR3 comprises 16 residues. The DNA of the CDR3 is TGTGCCAGCAGCTTATTCAGCGGGAAGTACCAAGAGACCCAGTACTTC. Its translation: CASSLFSGKYQETQYF.